This T cell receptor (beta chain) was profiled in a study of blood T cell repertoires in COVID-19. Overall study context: The United States, Italy and Spain supplied acute and convalescent COVID-19 samples. Sources were T cells, B-cell-depleted T cells, or PBMCs; the material itself was cDNA or gDNA.

Method: immunoSEQ multiplex PCR; TCRdb's copy keeps in-frame clones and lacks some. Of about 140,000 clones in the sample, over 65% are singletons; the top ten hold approximately 4.5%. The CDR3 is made up of 15 amino acids. The trim removed 3 bases at V and 7 bases at J, leaving 6 bases unmatched. CDR1 is KGHDR, CDR2 SFDVKD, per germline. The sequenced material came from peripheral blood. J is TRBJ2-7 and V is TRBV24-1; TRBD1 matches at 12 bases. This TCR derives from a woman of 80 years or more with active or convalescent COVID-19. CDR3 residues: CATSDTGTGGGEQYF. The CDR3 DNA reads as TGTGCCACCAGTGATACGGGGACAGGGGGCGGAGAGCAGTACTTC.